The 24 T cell receptor beta chains below were found in one sample sequenced in a study of blood T cell repertoires in COVID-19 (dated by TCRdb to between 2020 and 2021). The method behind the library was the immunoSEQ multiplex PCR assay. The table was pulled from immuneACCESS by TCRdb, which kept in-frame rearrangements only. Such tables lose some clones; where checked, under half of the loss comes from unresolved V genes, and the rest has no known cause. Here the sample has approximately 230,000 clones; 86% occur a single time. The ten largest clonotypes hold around 1.8% of the sample. Sequencing was carried out using PBMCs or T cells enriched from blood (not recorded which). The receptors here all came from a middle-aged man who had recovered from COVID-19.

V usage is TRBV3-1 (or the pseudogene TRBV3-2) and J usage is TRBJ1-2; possibly TRBD1 for D (5 bases). V was shortened by 0 bases and J by 4 bases, with 9 bases between the two germline ends. The germline V gene encodes CDR1 LGHDT and CDR2 YNNKEL (reference sequence). This CDR3 contains 14 residues. Written as DNA, the CDR3 is TGTGCCAGCAGCCAAGACTTGACAGCCTATGGCTACACCTTC. Encoded protein: CASSQDLTAYGYTF.

This clone has just a few counts. The J gene is TRBJ1-1, the V gene TRBV20-1; D possibly corresponds to TRBD1 (6 bases). The CDR3 loop spans 15 amino acids. Germline CDR1 reads DFQATT; CDR2 reads SNEGSKA (reference sequence). Trimming took off 3 bases at V and 1 base at J, with 15 bases between the two ends. CDR3 loop: CSASPTIRGNTEAFF. DNA for the CDR3: TGCAGTGCTAGTCCAACCATCAGGGGGAACACTGAAGCTTTCTTT.

This clone was picked up one time. The rearrangement links TRBV20-1 to TRBJ1-1, with 8 bases aligning to TRBD1. Germline assignment: CDR1 DFQATT and CDR2 SNEGSKA (reference sequence). J was trimmed by 1 base and V by 3 bases; bases with no gene match: 10. The CDR3 contains 16 residues. DNA of the CDR3: TGCAGTGCTAGTTCTGTCAGGGGGCTGCCGAACACTGAAGCTTTCTTT. It yields the protein CSASSVRGLPNTEAFF.

The V and J genes are TRBV19 and TRBJ2-7, with a tentative D call TRBD2 (5 bases). CDR3 length equals 14 residues. V dropped 6 bases and J dropped 6 bases, with 18 bases sitting between them. Germline-derived CDR1 and CDR2 are LNHDA and SQIVND (reference sequence). DNA of the CDR3: TGTGCCAGTAGCACCGAGGGAATCGCGTTCGAGCAGTACTTC. It encodes CASSTEGIAFEQYF.

V is TRBV11-2 and J is TRBJ2-1; D unresolved. The ends were cut back, 3 bases at V and 5 bases at J, with 8 bases in the middle. Germline V lookup: CDR1 SGHAT, CDR2 FQNNGV. The CDR3 spans 13 residues. CDR3 protein: CASSLLLDNEQFF. CDR3 nucleotides: TGTGCCAGCAGCTTGCTACTTGACAATGAGCAGTTCTTC.

This clone has a count of ten or more. The chain links TRBV9 to TRBJ1-6, with 9 bases lining up with TRBD1. This CDR3 region has 14 residues. CDR1 is SGDLS, CDR2 YYNGEE, per germline. V lost 4 bases and J lost 8; bases outside the gene matches: 4. The CDR3 sequence is CASSPGDRDSPLHF. The CDR3 DNA follows: TGTGCCAGCAGCCCGGGGGACAGGGATTCACCCCTCCACTTT.

The chain employs TRBV3-1 (or the pseudogene TRBV3-2) and TRBJ1-1; 10 nucleotides align to TRBD1. V lost 2 bases to trimming and J lost 3 bases; unmatched junction nucleotides: 6. Per the germline V gene, CDR1 is LGHDT and CDR2 is YNNKEL (reference sequence). This CDR3 region has 16 residues. The chain's CDR3 is CASSQWGGTGDTEAFF. The CDR3 DNA sequence: TGTGCCAGCAGCCAATGGGGTGGGACAGGGGACACTGAAGCTTTCTTT.

The chain combines TRBV4-2 with TRBJ1-5, with a weak D call TRBD1 (6 bases). Deletions cut 2 bases from V and 6 bases from J, with 20 bases between. The CDR3 runs to 17 residues. Germline values: CDR1 LGHNA, CDR2 YNFKEQ. The CDR3 protein is CASSQRFGGRGGQPQHF. CDR3 DNA: TGTGCCAGCAGCCAAAGATTCGGGGGGCGAGGTGGTCAGCCCCAGCATTTT.

The CDR3 reads CATSDYPAGVHEQFF. For the CDR3, the DNA is TGTGCCACCAGTGATTACCCGGCAGGGGTCCATGAGCAGTTCTTC. The chain is built from TRBV24-1 and TRBJ2-1; D possibly corresponds to TRBD1 (6 bases). The CDR3 runs 15 residues. Germline V gene data show CDR1 as KGHDR and CDR2 as SFDVKD. The V and J ends lost 2 bases and 8 bases respectively, with 15 bases between them.

CDR3 loop: CASSQDVGGATDTQYF. The CDR3, as DNA: TGTGCCAGCAGCCAAGATGTCGGGGGGGCTACAGATACGCAGTATTTT. The chain uses TRBV3-1 (or the pseudogene TRBV3-2) and TRBJ2-3; 8 nucleotides agree with TRBD2. The CDR3 totals 16 residues. The V and J ends lost 0 bases and 3 bases, in that order; junction bases with no gene match: 5. Germline assignment: CDR1 LGHDT and CDR2 YNNKEL (reference sequence).

The chain carries TRBV6-4 and TRBJ2-3, with 9 bases matching TRBD2. Trimming took 6 bases from V and 0 from J; bases not matched to a gene: 4. Germline assignment: CDR1 MRHNA and CDR2 SNTAGT. The CDR3 sequence is 15 residues long. CDR3 DNA: TGTGCCAGCAGCCAAACTAGCGGGAGCACAGATACGCAGTATTTT. This sequence encodes CASSQTSGSTDTQYF.

This clone was detected a few times. This chain links TRBV6-5 with TRBJ1-5; 8 nucleotides align to TRBD1. The germline CDR1 and CDR2 sequences are MNHEY and SVGAGI. Losses at the gene ends were 6 bases for V and 7 bases for J; bases not matched to a gene: 11. This CDR3 contains 15 residues. Written as DNA, the CDR3 is TGTGCCAGCAGAGAGGCCCAGGGGGCAAGGCAGCCCCAGCATTTT. This codes for CASREAQGARQPQHF.

J is TRBJ2-3 and V is TRBV15; 7 nucleotides match TRBD1. After removal of 0 bases from V and 3 bases from J, the junction contained 6 bases not matched to a gene. The germline V gene has CDR1 LNHNV and CDR2 YYDKDF (reference sequence). The CDR3 has 16 amino acids. The DNA for the CDR3 is TGTGCCACCAGCAGAGATATAGGGGGCCTGACAGATACGCAGTATTTT. It is translated as CATSRDIGGLTDTQYF.

V gene TRBV4-2 combines with J gene TRBJ1-1; a weak D match, TRBD1 (6 bases). The CDR3 spans 15 residues. Germline CDR1 LGHNA, CDR2 YNFKEQ. V lost 3 bases, J lost 6 bases, and 17 bases lay in between. CDR3: CASSQTLQGFPEAFF. The CDR3 coding sequence is TGTGCCAGCAGCCAGACACTACAGGGTTTCCCTGAAGCTTTCTTT.

This CDR3 is CASSPRGQETQYF. CDR3 bases: TGTGCCAGCTCACCCAGGGGACAGGAGACCCAGTACTTC. The J gene is TRBJ2-5, the V gene TRBV18, with 7 bases matching TRBD1. Per germline, CDR1 KGHSH and CDR2 LQKENI. V gave up 3 bases and J gave up 5 bases; unmatched junction bases: 3. This CDR3 spans 13 amino acids.

The chain is built from TRBV28 and TRBJ1-4; D ambiguous. V was cut by 0 bases and J by 6 bases, with 17 bases left in between. The CDR3 sequence is 17 residues long. Germline V gene sequence: CDR1 MDHEN, CDR2 SYDVKM. The CDR3 protein is CASSLWSGAPIDEKLFF. The CDR3 region has the DNA TGTGCCAGCAGTTTATGGTCGGGAGCACCGATCGATGAAAAACTGTTTTTT.

This clone was counted many times. The J gene is TRBJ2-2, the V gene TRBV6-5; 7 nucleotides align to TRBD1. Germline V CDR1 and CDR2: MNHEY, SVGAGI. The J segment lost 7 bases and the V segment lost 6 bases, leaving 11 bases of the junction unmatched. The CDR3 is made up of 15 amino acids. CDR3 amino acids: CASREPGRGIGELFF. The CDR3 bases are TGTGCCAGCAGAGAGCCTGGCAGGGGGATCGGGGAGCTGTTTTTT.

J is TRBJ1-2 and V is TRBV4-3, with TRBD1 as a possible D gene (6 bases). Between the trimmed V and J ends, which lost 4 bases and 7 bases, there was a span of 16 bases. Germline V gene sequence: CDR1 LGHNA, CDR2 YSLEER. CDR3 size: 14 residues. The CDR3 DNA follows: TGCGCCAGCAGCCCCAAGTCTACAGGGCGTGGCTACACCTTC. Its translation is CASSPKSTGRGYTF.

A few counts support this clone. The chain has TRBV5-1 and TRBJ2-7; the match to TRBD1 covers 12 bases. The germline CDR1 and CDR2 sequences are SGHRS and YFSETQ. This CDR3 region has 14 residues. Trimming took 4 bases from V and 5 from J; bases not matched to a gene: 4. In nucleotides, the CDR3 is TGCGCCAGCAGCATCGGGACAGGGGGCAACGAGCAGTACTTC. This gives the protein CASSIGTGGNEQYF.

The chain is built from TRBV30 and TRBJ1-5, with D perhaps TRBD1 (5 bases). In germline, CDR1 is GTSNPN, CDR2 SVGIG (reference sequence). The length of the CDR3 is 14 residues. Trimming removed 2 bases at V and 4 bases at J, with 12 bases between. The chain's CDR3 is CAWSLTGTNQPQHF. The CDR3 coding sequence is TGTGCCTGGAGTTTAACGGGGACTAATCAGCCCCAGCATTTT.

The gene calls are TRBV3-1 (or the pseudogene TRBV3-2) and TRBJ2-7; D might be TRBD2 (5 bases). The CDR3 has 14 residues. Germline CDR1 and CDR2: LGHDT and YNNKEL (reference sequence). Deletions cut 7 bases from V and 4 bases from J, with 17 bases between. CDR3 protein: CASTQKPGGYEQYF. The CDR3 coding sequence is TGTGCCAGCACCCAGAAGCCAGGCGGGTACGAGCAGTACTTC.

The chain combines TRBV5-4 with TRBJ1-2; 10 positions agree with TRBD1. The CDR3 contains 17 residues. J lost 5 bases, V lost 6 bases, and 16 bases had no gene match. CDR1 is SGHNT and CDR2 is YYREEE in the germline V gene (reference sequence). For the CDR3, the DNA is TGTGCCAGCACTCTCGGGGACAGGGGCGCGGTGTCGTATGGCTACACCTTC. Encoded protein: CASTLGDRGAVSYGYTF.

The CDR3 here is CASIGLAGDQQFF. The CDR3 DNA sequence: TGTGCCAGTATAGGGCTAGCGGGAGACCAGCAGTTCTTC. The chain carries TRBV19 and TRBJ2-1, with 10 bases lining up with TRBD2. The V gene end was trimmed by 7 bases and the J gene end by 11 bases; junction bases not matched to a gene: 8. In germline, CDR1 is LNHDA, CDR2 SQIVND (reference sequence). CDR3 length: 13 residues.

CDR3 nucleotides: TGTGCCAGCAGCCTTTGGGCCCTAAGCTCTGGAAACACCATATATTTT. Encoded protein: CASSLWALSSGNTIYF. The genes are TRBV14 and TRBJ1-3; no reliable D call. This CDR3 is 16 amino acids long. Germline CDR1 reads SGHDN; CDR2 reads FVKESK. The ends were cut back, 4 bases at V and 0 bases at J, with 13 bases in the middle. Supplemented by reference TRBV14 and TRBJ1-3, the full variable domain reads EAGVTQFPSHSVIEKGQTVTLRCDPISGHDNLYWYRRVMGKEIKFLLHFVKESKQDESGMPNNRFLAERTGGTYSTLKVQPAELEDSGVYFCASSLWALSSGNTIYFGEGSWLTVV.